These 10 T cell receptor beta chains originate from one sample sequenced in a study of cytotoxic CD8 clonotypes in ibrutinib-treated CLL. Profiled with immunoSEQ multiplex PCR; TCRdb holds only in-frame clones, not every one. The table lists about 300,000 clones, approximately 76% of them singletons. The sequencing here drew on PBMCs, taken at disease progression, from a patient treated with ibrutinib. The receptors originated from a human donor with chronic lymphocytic leukemia.

The V call is TRBV7-9, the J call TRBJ2-7; D might be TRBD1 (6 bases). Trimming removed 5 bases at V and 4 bases at J, with 15 bases between. This CDR3 has 14 amino acids. Germline CDR1 SEHNR, CDR2 FQNEAQ (reference sequence). The CDR3 DNA reads TGTGCCAGCAGCCAAACAGGGCTCCCTTACGAGCAGTACTTC. Translating it yields CASSQTGLPYEQYF.

The chain links TRBV15 to TRBJ1-2, with D perhaps TRBD1 (5 bases). The germline gives CDR1 LNHNV, CDR2 YYDKDF (reference sequence). V was clipped by 1 base and J by 2 bases, with 11 bases between them. CDR3 length: 15 amino acids. The CDR3 sequence: CATSRAGNGNYGYTF. The CDR3 DNA reads TGTGCCACCAGCAGAGCAGGGAACGGGAACTATGGCTACACCTTC.

The V and J genes are TRBV11-3 and TRBJ2-6, with unresolved D. The CDR3 totals 14 residues. Looked up from germline, CDR1 is SGHNT and CDR2 is YENEEA. V gave up 5 bases and J gave up 4 bases, with 9 bases separating them. For the CDR3, the DNA is TGTGCCAGCAGCCCCGGGCGAGGGGCCAACGTCCTGACTTTC. This gives the protein CASSPGRGANVLTF.

This clone came up once. The CDR3 region is CASFLAHTAGELFF. The CDR3 DNA reads TGTGCCAGCTTCCTCGCCCACACAGCCGGGGAGCTGTTTTTT. This rearrangement joins TRBV7-8 to TRBJ2-2; D unresolved. The CDR3 extends over 14 amino acids. The V and J ends lost 8 bases and 6 bases respectively, with 16 bases between them. Germline CDR1 is SGHVS and CDR2 is FQNEAQ.

In its sample, this clone was seen a few times. The rearrangement joins TRBV18 to TRBJ2-7; D may correspond to TRBD1 or TRBD2 (6 bases each). V lost 2 bases and J lost 1, with 15 bases in between. The germline V gene encodes CDR1 KGHSH and CDR2 LQKENI. This CDR3 has 16 residues. This CDR3 reads CASSPIGGLGSYEQYF. In DNA form, the CDR3 reads TGTGCCAGCTCACCAATTGGGGGGCTTGGGTCCTACGAGCAGTACTTC. Combining the CDR3 with reference TRBV18 and TRBJ2-7 gives the whole variable domain NAGVMQNPRHLVRRRGQEARLRCSPMKGHSHVYWYRQLPEEGLKFMVYLQKENIIDESGMPKERFSAEFPKEGPSILRIQQVVRGDSAAYFCASSPIGGLGSYEQYFGPGTRLTVT.

The CDR3 loop reads CASSPGRQGATGYTF. The CDR3 DNA reads TGTGCCAGCAGCCCTGGCCGACAGGGGGCGACCGGCTACACCTTC. V is TRBV5-6 and J is TRBJ1-2; 10 bases are a match to TRBD1. This CDR3 has 15 residues. With 4 bases clipped from V and 8 bases from J, the junction kept 11 bases outside the gene matches. The germline CDR1 and CDR2 sequences are SGHDT and YYEEEE.

The chain couples TRBV19 to TRBJ2-4; no clear D. V lost 2 bases, J lost 0 bases, and 11 bases lay in between. Germline assignment: CDR1 LNHDA and CDR2 SQIVND (reference sequence). This CDR3 is 16 amino acids long. For the CDR3, the DNA is TGTGCCAGTAGTATAAGGGAATCCTTAGCCAAAAACATTCAGTACTTC. It translates to CASSIRESLAKNIQYF.

This clone was found a few times. The chain employs TRBV9 and TRBJ2-7; 11 nucleotides agree with TRBD2. CDR3 length: 14 amino acids. V shed 3 bases and J 2 bases; nucleotides not matched to a gene: 1. CDR1 is SGDLS and CDR2 is YYNGEE in the germline V gene. The CDR3 region has the DNA TGTGCCAGCAGCGCGACTAGCGGGACCTACGAGCAGTACTTC. The encoded protein is CASSATSGTYEQYF.

In its sample, this clone was seen once. The chain carries TRBV10-3 and TRBJ1-6; tentatively, D is TRBD1 (6 bases). The CDR3 runs to 14 residues. Deletions cut 3 bases from V and 6 bases from J, with 9 bases between. The germline gives CDR1 ENHRY, CDR2 SYGVKD. CDR3 residues: CAISETGSNSPLHF. Here the CDR3 DNA reads TGTGCCATCAGTGAAACAGGGAGTAATTCACCCCTCCACTTT.

The chain combines TRBV9 with TRBJ1-2; D is unclear. V was cut by 1 base and J by 4 bases, with 14 bases left in between. Germline lookup yields CDR1 SGDLS and CDR2 YYNGEE. This CDR3 contains 15 residues. This CDR3 is CASSVSLELIYGYTF. CDR3 nucleotide sequence: TGTGCCAGCAGCGTAAGTCTAGAGCTTATCTATGGCTACACCTTC.